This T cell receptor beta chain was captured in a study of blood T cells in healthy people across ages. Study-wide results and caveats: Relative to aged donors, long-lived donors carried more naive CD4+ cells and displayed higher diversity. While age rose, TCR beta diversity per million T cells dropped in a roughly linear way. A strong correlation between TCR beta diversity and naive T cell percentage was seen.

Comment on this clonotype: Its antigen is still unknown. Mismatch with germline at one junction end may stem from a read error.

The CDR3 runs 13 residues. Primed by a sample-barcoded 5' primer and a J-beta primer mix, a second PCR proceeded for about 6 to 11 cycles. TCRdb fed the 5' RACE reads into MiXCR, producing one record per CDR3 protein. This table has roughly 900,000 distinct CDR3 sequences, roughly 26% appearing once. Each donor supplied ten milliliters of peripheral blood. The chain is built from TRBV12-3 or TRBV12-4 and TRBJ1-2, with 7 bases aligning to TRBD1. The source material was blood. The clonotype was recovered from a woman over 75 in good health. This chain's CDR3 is CAGSPGQVYGYTF. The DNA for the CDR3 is TGTGCCGGCAGTCCCGGACAGGTCTACGGCTACACCTTC.